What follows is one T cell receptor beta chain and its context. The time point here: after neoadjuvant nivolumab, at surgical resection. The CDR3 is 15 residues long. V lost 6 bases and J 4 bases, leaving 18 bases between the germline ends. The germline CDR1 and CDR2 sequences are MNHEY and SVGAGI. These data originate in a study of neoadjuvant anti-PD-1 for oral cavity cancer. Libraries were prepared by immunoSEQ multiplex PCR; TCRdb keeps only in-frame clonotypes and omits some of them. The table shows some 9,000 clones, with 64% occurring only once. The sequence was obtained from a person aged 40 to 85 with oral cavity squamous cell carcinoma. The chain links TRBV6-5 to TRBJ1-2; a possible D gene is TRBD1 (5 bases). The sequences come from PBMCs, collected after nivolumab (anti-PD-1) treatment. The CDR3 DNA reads TGTGCCAGCAGCTTAATTAGGGGAGCGCCCTATGGCTACACCTTC. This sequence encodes CASSLIRGAPYGYTF.